These T cell receptor beta chains were read from a single sample in a study of blood T cells in healthy people across ages. TCRdb used MiXCR to reprocess the 5' RACE reads, holding one entry per CDR3 protein. The data hold about 1.4 million distinct CDR3 sequences, with 59% observed a single time. Sequenced sample: blood. These receptors came from a man in his late teens or twenties in good health. Each CDR3 is given with its conserved first and last residue. The D gene is left open where the match is weak. Expanded clones get a size class; other rows say once, few or many, or leave the size out.

>TRBV20-1|.|.|TRBJ2-2
TGCAGTGCTGCCCCAGAAGCGAACACCGGGGAGCTGTTTTTT
CSAAPEANTGELFF
>TRBV6-5|.|.|TRBJ1-2
TGTGCCAGCAGTTCCGAAAGGTTTTTCTATGGCTACACCTTC
CASSSERFFYGYTF
>TRBV28|.|.|TRBJ2-5
TGTGCCAGCAGTTTATGGTCTCAGCTAGCAGCGCAAGAGACCCAGTACTTC
CASSLWSQLAAQETQYF
>TRBV7-8|.|.|TRBJ2-7
TGTGCCAGCAGCTTCCGGAGCAACTCCTACGAGCAGTACTTC
CASSFRSNSYEQYF
>TRBV29-1|once|TRBD1|TRBJ2-1
TGCAGCGTAACAGGGGGCTCCTACAATGAGCAGTTCTTC
CSVTGGSYNEQFF
>TRBV9|.|.|TRBJ2-1
TGTGCCAGCAGCGCAAACAGGCAAGAGACCCAGTTCTTC
CASSANRQETQFF
>TRBV6-5|.|.|TRBJ2-5
TGTGCCAGCAGCTTGACAACGCACCGGGAGACCCAGTACTTC
CASSLTTHRETQYF
>TRBV7-9|.|TRBD2|TRBJ2-3
TGTGCCAGCAGCCATACAGTACGTACTAGCGTGAGAGGTACGCAGTATTTT
CASSHTVRTSVRGTQYF
>TRBV5-1|.|.|TRBJ2-1
TGCGCCAGCAGCTACCGGACAGGGTTGCCCGGACTAGCAAGGAATGAGCAGTTCTTC
CASSYRTGLPGLARNEQFF
>TRBV10-2|.|TRBD1|TRBJ1-5
TGCGCCAGTCGACAGGGTCCTAGCAATCAGCCCCAGCATTTT
CASRQGPSNQPQHF
>TRBV7-2|few|.|TRBJ1-1
TGTGCCAGCAGCTTAGGCAGACAGCAGAACACTGAAGCTTTCTTT
CASSLGRQQNTEAFF
>TRBV7-2|.|.|TRBJ2-1
TGTGCCAGCAGCGTAGAGTTTAGTCTAGGACAGTTCTTC
CASSVEFSLGQFF
>TRBV27|.|TRBD1|TRBJ2-7
TGTGCCAGCAACACCATCCCGACAGGGGGTAGCGAGCAGTACTTC
CASNTIPTGGSEQYF
>TRBV25-1|few|.|TRBJ1-1
TGTGCCAGCAGTTTCGTGACGAACACTGAAGCTTTCTTT
CASSFVTNTEAFF
>TRBV6-6|.|.|TRBJ2-1
TGTGCCAGCAGTATAGCGAATTTAAACTACAATGAGCAGTTCTTC
CASSIANLNYNEQFF
>TRBV29-1|.|TRBD2|TRBJ2-5
TGCAGCGTTGAGGGGGGGACCAGAGAGACCCAGTACTTC
CSVEGGTRETQYF
>TRBV7-2|.|TRBD2|TRBJ2-5
TGTGCCAGCAGCTTAGGACTAGCGGGGATGGGCCTAGAGACCCAGTACTTC
CASSLGLAGMGLETQYF
>TRBV5-4|.|.|TRBJ2-7
TGTGCCAGCAGCTCCCCGACAACGTACGAGCAGTACTTC
CASSSPTTYEQYF
>TRBV4-1|.|TRBD1|TRBJ1-2
TGCGCCAGCAGCCAGGAAGCCGGGACAGGGGCCTTCAACTATGGCTACACCTTC
CASSQEAGTGAFNYGYTF
>TRBV6-5|.|.|TRBJ1-6
TGTGCCAGCAGGGGGACGGTAGGGAATTCACCCCTCCACTTT
CASRGTVGNSPLHF
>TRBV6-6|.|.|TRBJ1-2
TGTGCCAGCAGTTACATCAGGGGAGAGGGGAATGGCTACACCTTC
CASSYIRGEGNGYTF
>TRBV20-1|.|.|TRBJ1-2
TGCAGTGCTGGGCTTAGGGGCTACACCTTC
CSAGLRGYTF
>TRBV25-1|.|.|TRBJ1-1
TGTGCCAGCAGTGAGGGACCCTTGAGAGCTTTCTTT
CASSEGPLRAFF
>TRBV9|few|TRBD2|TRBJ2-1
TGTGCCAGCAGCGGGGAACTAGCGAATGAGCAGTTCTTC
CASSGELANEQFF
>TRBV5-1|.|.|TRBJ2-5
TGCGCCAGCAGCTTGGGGGGCGCTGGGATTCAAGAGACCCAGTACTTC
CASSLGGAGIQETQYF
>TRBV28|few|TRBD1|TRBJ2-1
TGTGCCAGCAGTTTAGTCTCGGGACAGGCAGACAATGAGCAGTTCTTC
CASSLVSGQADNEQFF
>TRBV5-1|.|.|TRBJ2-3
TGCGCCAGCAGATCACCGCTTCTGGGGACAGATACGCAGTATTTT
CASRSPLLGTDTQYF
>TRBV24-1|.|TRBD1|TRBJ2-1
TGTGCCACCAGTGAGGGGACAGGGAAAAACAATGAGCAGTTCTTC
CATSEGTGKNNEQFF
>TRBV5-1|.|.|TRBJ2-1
TGCGCCAGCAGCCCAGCGGTGAGCTCCTACAATGAGCAGTTCTTC
CASSPAVSSYNEQFF
>TRBV6-1|.|.|TRBJ2-3
TGTGCCAGCAGTGCATACGGGGGAAACACAGATACGCAGTATTTT
CASSAYGGNTDTQYF
>TRBV11-2|.|.|TRBJ2-7
TGTGCCAGCAGCTTAGGAATCACCCGGGACCGAACCGACGAGCAGTACTTC
CASSLGITRDRTDEQYF
>TRBV29-1|.|TRBD1|TRBJ2-5
TGCATCGTGGGGATGAGACAGGGGAAGACCCAGTACTTC
CIVGMRQGKTQYF
>TRBV3-1|.|.|TRBJ2-7
TGTGCCAGCAGCCAGATCAGGGACGAGCAGTACTTC
CASSQIRDEQYF
>TRBV29-1|few|.|TRBJ1-1
TGCAGCGTTGTTCGCAGCGAAGCTTTCTTT
CSVVRSEAFF
>TRBV29-1|few|.|TRBJ1-1
TGCAGCGTTGAAGGTGGGCGGGTGAACACTGAAGCTTTCTTT
CSVEGGRVNTEAFF
>TRBV15|.|.|TRBJ2-5
TGTGCCACCAGCAGAGATCGGGGCAGGGCCGAGACCCAGTACTTC
CATSRDRGRAETQYF
>TRBV5-1|few|.|TRBJ1-4
TGCGCCAGCAGCTTGGCCCCAGGGTCGGCTGAAAAACTGTTTTTT
CASSLAPGSAEKLFF
>TRBV11-2|.|.|TRBJ2-4
TGTGCCAGCAGCCGAAGCCGGGGGAGTTCAGCATACATTCAGTACTTC
CASSRSRGSSAYIQYF
>TRBV18|.|TRBD1|TRBJ2-6
TGTGCCAGCTCACCACAGGGACAGAACTCTGGGGCCAACGTCCTGACTTTC
CASSPQGQNSGANVLTF
>TRBV11-2|.|.|TRBJ2-1
TGTGCCAGCAGCTCCCAGGGTAACGGGGGCAATGAGCAGTTCTTC
CASSSQGNGGNEQFF
>TRBV3-1|many|.|TRBJ2-7
TGTGCCAGCAGCCACGGCCGGGGGTACGAGCAGTACTTC
CASSHGRGYEQYF
>TRBV6-5|.|.|TRBJ1-2
TGTGCCAGCAATTCCCTATACCCGAACCTCTATGGCTACACCTTC
CASNSLYPNLYGYTF
>TRBV7-9|.|.|TRBJ2-7
TGTGCCAGCAGCTTTAATGACAGGATTTCTACGACCTACGAGCAGTACTTC
CASSFNDRISTTYEQYF
>TRBV2|.|.|TRBJ2-3
TGTGCCAGCGCGCTTACGCGGAACACAGATACGCAGTATTTT
CASALTRNTDTQYF
>TRBV20-1|.|.|TRBJ1-6
TGCAGTGCTCCCGAGGGCCGGGAACCCCTTAATTCACCCCTCCACTTT
CSAPEGREPLNSPLHF
>TRBV15|once|.|TRBJ2-1
TGTGCCACCAGAGGGACGGGGGCGGGGAGCTACAATGAGCAGTTCTTC
CATRGTGAGSYNEQFF
>TRBV21-1|.|.|TRBJ1-4
TGTGCCAGCCGAACCTGGGGCGAAAAACTGTTTTTT
CASRTWGEKLFF
>TRBV15|.|TRBD2|TRBJ2-5
TGTGCCACCAGCGTCGACGGGAGGGCCCTCAATGAGCAGTACTTC
CATSVDGRALNEQYF
>TRBV6-6|.|TRBD1|TRBJ2-7
TGTGCCAGAAGGGTATCCGGGACAGGGGTTTCCTACGAGCAGTACTTC
CARRVSGTGVSYEQYF
>TRBV11-2|once|TRBD1|TRBJ1-1
TGTGCCAGCAGCTATTGGACAGGGCTGAACACTGAAGCTTTCTTT
CASSYWTGLNTEAFF
>TRBV11-1|.|TRBD2|TRBJ2-7
TGTGCCAGCAGCTTAGCCCGGGGACTAGCCGCCTACGAGCAGTACTTC
CASSLARGLAAYEQYF
>TRBV28|few|TRBD2|TRBJ2-5
TGTGCCAGCAGGTCTAGCGGGGGGGCCGATGAGACCCAGTACTTC
CASRSSGGADETQYF
>TRBV12-3/TRBV12-4|.|.|TRBJ1-1
TGTGCCAGCAGTGCGGCAGTCGAAGCTTTCTTT
CASSAAVEAFF
>TRBV29-1|.|.|TRBJ2-1
TGCAGCGTTGTAGTCGGGAGCTCCCTCTCCTACAATGAGCAGTTCTTC
CSVVVGSSLSYNEQFF
>TRBV27|.|.|TRBJ2-3
TGTGCCAGCAGTTTTTTGGGCTCAGATACGCAGTATTTT
CASSFLGSDTQYF
>TRBV7-8|.|.|TRBJ1-4
TGTGCCAGCAGCTTAGTCGGCGGGGGACTGTTTTTT
CASSLVGGGLFF
>TRBV4-3|.|TRBD1|TRBJ1-2
TGCGCCAGCAGCCAAGGGACAGGGGCCTGGTACCATGGCTACACCTTC
CASSQGTGAWYHGYTF
>TRBV19|.|.|TRBJ2-3
TGTGCCAGTTCTGCAAAAAGTACGCAGTATTTT
CASSAKSTQYF
>TRBV5-4|.|.|TRBJ2-7
TGTGCCAGCAGCCCGTCGGTTGGACGGGCCCCCTACTACGAGCAGTACTTC
CASSPSVGRAPYYEQYF
>TRBV3-1|.|.|TRBJ2-1
TGTGCCAGCAGCCAAGGGAGTCTACGCTATGAGCAGTTCTTC
CASSQGSLRYEQFF